This is a list of T cell receptor beta chains from one sample in a study of control samples from healthy donors and cancer patients. Clones were sequenced by immunoSEQ multiplex PCR, and TCRdb holds only the in-frame ones, with some missing. The sample has 120,000 or so clones, 87% seen once; the top ten hold roughly an eighth. Sequenced input: blood. The receptors were gathered from a man between 25 and 39 years old in good health. The conserved cysteine and the conserved F or W are not part of the CDR3 here.

length: 13; J: TRBJ2-6; V: TRBV11-3; CDR3: AKGGDHSGANVLT
length: 12; J: TRBJ1-6; V: TRBV6-5; CDR3: ASSFRDYNSPLH
length: 14; J: TRBJ2-3; V: TRBV19; CDR3: ASSSPSGGEADTQY
length: 13; J: TRBJ2-2; V: TRBV27; CDR3: ASSFQGVGTGELF
length: 15; J: TRBJ1-2; V: TRBV5-1; CDR3: ASSVDRANSRTYGYT
length: 13; J: TRBJ1-5; V: TRBV30; CDR3: AWSGLGQGSQPQH
length: 10; J: TRBJ2-5; V: TRBV3-1/TRBV3-2; CDR3: ASKQGPETQY
length: 11; J: TRBJ1-5; V: TRBV3-1/TRBV3-2; CDR3: ASSQDADQPQH
length: 11; J: TRBJ1-1; V: TRBV6-6; CDR3: ASSNRGGTEAF
length: 13; J: TRBJ1-4; V: TRBV28; CDR3: ASSYRTGGNEKLF
length: 15; J: TRBJ2-5; V: TRBV18; CDR3: ASSPPESTGDQETQY
length: 13; J: TRBJ1-2; V: TRBV4-1; CDR3: ASSPRDSSNYGYT
length: 14; J: TRBJ1-2; V: TRBV9; CDR3: ASSPPRGGASYGYT
length: 14; J: TRBJ2-7; V: TRBV24-1; CDR3: ATSDRLGGRIHEQY
length: 13; J: TRBJ2-3; V: TRBV19; CDR3: ASSISAGGPDTQY
length: 12; J: TRBJ1-5; V: TRBV19; CDR3: ASSMRGDYQPQH
length: 10; J: TRBJ1-1; V: TRBV15; CDR3: ATSLGQSEAF
length: 12; J: TRBJ1-4; V: TRBV11-2; CDR3: ASSSGTKNEKLF
length: 12; J: TRBJ1-4; V: TRBV18; CDR3: ASSPQGTNEKLF
length: 12; J: TRBJ1-1; V: TRBV7-3; CDR3: ASSSTADGTEAF
length: 11; J: TRBJ1-2; V: TRBV5-5; CDR3: ASSLEPSGGYT
length: 11; J: TRBJ2-1; V: TRBV18; CDR3: ASSSGQGGEQF
length: 13; J: TRBJ1-1; V: TRBV7-9; CDR3: ASSIGQGVGTEAF
length: 11; J: TRBJ1-2; V: TRBV11-3; CDR3: ASSLQQGHGYT
length: 11; J: TRBJ1-1; V: TRBV2; CDR3: ASSEEAVAEAF
length: 13; J: TRBJ2-3; V: TRBV3-1/TRBV3-2; CDR3: ASSPTSESTDTQY